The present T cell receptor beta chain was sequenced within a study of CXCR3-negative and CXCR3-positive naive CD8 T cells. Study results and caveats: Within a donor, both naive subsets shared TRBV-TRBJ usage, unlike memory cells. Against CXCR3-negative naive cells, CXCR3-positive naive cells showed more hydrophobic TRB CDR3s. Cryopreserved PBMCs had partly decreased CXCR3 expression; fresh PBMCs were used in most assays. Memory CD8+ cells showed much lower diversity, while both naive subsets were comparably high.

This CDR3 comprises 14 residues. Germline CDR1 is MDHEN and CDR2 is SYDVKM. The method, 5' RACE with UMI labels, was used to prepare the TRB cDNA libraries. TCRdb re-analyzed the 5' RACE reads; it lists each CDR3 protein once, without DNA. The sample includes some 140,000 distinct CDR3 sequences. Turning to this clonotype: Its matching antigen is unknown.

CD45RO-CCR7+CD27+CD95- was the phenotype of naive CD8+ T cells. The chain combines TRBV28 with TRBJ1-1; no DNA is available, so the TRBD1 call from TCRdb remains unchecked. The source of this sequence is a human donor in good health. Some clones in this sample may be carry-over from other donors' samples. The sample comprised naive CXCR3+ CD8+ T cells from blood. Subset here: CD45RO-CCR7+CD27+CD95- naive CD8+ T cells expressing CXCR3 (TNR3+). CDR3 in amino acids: CASSLSGGGAGAFF.